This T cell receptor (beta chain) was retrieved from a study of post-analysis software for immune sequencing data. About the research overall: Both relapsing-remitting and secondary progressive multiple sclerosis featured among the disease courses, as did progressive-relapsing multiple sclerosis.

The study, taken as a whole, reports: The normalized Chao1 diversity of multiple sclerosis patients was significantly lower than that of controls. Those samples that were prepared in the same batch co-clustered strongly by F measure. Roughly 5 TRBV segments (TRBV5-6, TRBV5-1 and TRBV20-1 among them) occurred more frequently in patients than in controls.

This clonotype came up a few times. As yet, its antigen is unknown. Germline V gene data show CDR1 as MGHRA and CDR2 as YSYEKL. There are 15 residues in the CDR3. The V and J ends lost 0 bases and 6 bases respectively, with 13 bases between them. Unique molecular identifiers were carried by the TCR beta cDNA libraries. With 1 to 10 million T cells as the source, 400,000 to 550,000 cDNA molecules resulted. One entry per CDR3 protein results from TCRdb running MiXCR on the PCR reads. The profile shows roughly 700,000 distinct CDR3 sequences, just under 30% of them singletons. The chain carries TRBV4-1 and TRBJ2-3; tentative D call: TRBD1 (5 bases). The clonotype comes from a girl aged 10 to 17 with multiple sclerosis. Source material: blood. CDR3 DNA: TGCGCCAGCAGCCAAGAAAGACAAGCAGGGGATACGCAGTATTTT. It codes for CASSQERQAGDTQYF.